This TCR beta chain was sequenced for a study of OX40 agonist ivuxolimab in advanced cancers. Background on the study: Patients were given ivuxolimab, an antibody that agonizes OX40 (CD134).

Comment on this clone: Its matching antigen is unknown.

Trimming took 6 bases from V and 0 from J, leaving 8 bases between them. This CDR3 is built from 14 residues. Germline lookup yields CDR1 MNHNS and CDR2 SASEGT. Assay used: immunoSEQ multiplex PCR; TCRdb lists only in-frame clones, some missing. The sample has 55,000 to 60,000 clones; 85% to 95% are singletons. Notes on the study in general: Both blood CD4+ and CD8+ T cells showed clonal growth by week 6 at 0.1 to 3.0 mg/kg.

V gene TRBV6-1 combines with J gene TRBJ1-4; D ambiguous. This clonotype originated in an adult with an advanced solid tumor such as melanoma, head and neck, liver or kidney cancer. The sequencing used CD4+ or CD8+ T cells sorted from blood, collected in a trial of the OX40 agonist ivuxolimab. The CDR3 spells CASRSLATNEKLFF. The CDR3 bases are TGTGCCAGCAGATCCCTAGCAACTAATGAAAAACTGTTTTTT.